This TCR beta chain was recovered during a study of graft-versus-host responses after intestinal transplantation. Findings and limits, study-wide: Recipient marrow held GvH clones, some first seen in ileum or blood. Within allografts, high graft-versus-host to host-versus-graft clonal ratios were seen among patients with graft-donor T cell macrochimerism.

This CDR3 is 18 amino acids long. V dropped 1 base and J dropped 2; count of bases not matched to a gene: 11. The germline gives CDR1 MNHEY, CDR2 SMNVEV (reference sequence). Turning to this clone: The antigen is not known.

Produced via immunoSEQ multiplex PCR; TCRdb's table is partial and in-frame only. This sample has tens of thousands of clones; nearly 95% occur once, and the top ten carry about a fifth. The source material was unstimulated CD8+ T cells sorted from spleen or lymph node cells, sampled before transplant. This clonotype was obtained from a human donor who was the organ donor for an intestinal transplant. V usage is TRBV27 and J usage is TRBJ2-1, with 7 bases fitting TRBD2. The CDR3 nucleotides are TGTGCCAGCAGTTTATTCCCCACGGCTAGCGGCCCCTACAATGAGCAGTTCTTC. This codes for CASSLFPTASGPYNEQFF.